The next 25 T cell receptor beta chains were all read from a single sample in a study of T cell responses to AZD1222 COVID-19 vaccine. This table comes from immunoSEQ multiplex PCR, and its TCRdb copy is limited to in-frame clones, with some not included. This table has some 150,000 clones, approximately 90% appearing once. The specimen comprised peripheral blood, sampled 28 days after the second AZD1222 dose. The receptors shown here come from an adult who received the AZD1222 COVID-19 vaccine.

The gene calls are TRBV7-2 and TRBJ1-6, with TRBD1 identical over 8 bases. V was clipped by 4 bases and J by 12 bases; unmatched bases: 8. Germline V gives CDR1 SGHTA, CDR2 FQGNSA. CDR3 length: 14 residues. The CDR3 sequence: CASSYSGTGLPLHF. The CDR3 coding sequence is TGTGCCAGCAGCTATTCCGGGACAGGCCTACCCCTCCACTTT.

This chain connects TRBV5-8 to TRBJ1-1; possible D gene TRBD1, 6 bases. The germline gives CDR1 SGHTS, CDR2 YDEGEE. V dropped 0 bases and J dropped 0 bases, with 12 bases sitting between them. CDR3 length: 16 residues. The CDR3 DNA reads as TGTGCCAGCAGCTTGGAGATAGGGACAATGAACACTGAAGCTTTCTTT. It yields the protein CASSLEIGTMNTEAFF.

CDR3 in amino acids: CASREGQGSNEQFF. As DNA, the CDR3 is TGTGCCAGCCGTGAAGGTCAGGGATCCAATGAGCAGTTCTTC. The chain links TRBV5-4 to TRBJ2-1; a possible D gene is TRBD1 (5 bases). The length of the CDR3 is 14 residues. V lost 7 bases to trimming and J lost 6 bases, with 17 bases between them. CDR1 is SGHNT and CDR2 is YYREEE in the germline V gene (reference sequence). The variable domain in full, completed from reference TRBV5-4 and TRBJ2-1, reads ETGVTQSPTHLIKTRGQQVTLRCSSQSGHNTVSWYQQALGQGPQFIFQYYREEENGRGNFPPRFSGLQFPNYSSELNVNALELDDSALYLCASREGQGSNEQFFGPGTRLTVL.

This clone was seen a few times. The chain is built from TRBV7-9 and TRBJ1-2; a possible D gene is TRBD1 (5 bases). CDR1 is SEHNR and CDR2 is FQNEAQ in the germline V gene (reference sequence). The length of the CDR3 is 13 residues. Trimming shortened V by 1 base and J by 4 bases, and 7 bases separated the two germline ends. The CDR3 sequence is CASSLGGVYGYTF. The CDR3 DNA sequence: TGTGCCAGCAGCTTAGGAGGGGTCTATGGCTACACCTTC.

The chain recombines TRBV2 with TRBJ2-7, with D perhaps assigned TRBD1 or TRBD2 (5 bases each). Trimming removed 6 bases at V and 7 bases at J, with 13 bases between. Germline V gives CDR1 SNHLY, CDR2 FYNNEI. The CDR3 covers 12 residues. DNA of the CDR3: TGTGCCAGCAGCTCAGGGTCGGGGGAGCAGTACTTC. Protein: CASSSGSGEQYF.

The chain combines TRBV5-1 with TRBJ2-7; D is unresolved. This CDR3 region has 13 residues. CDR1 and CDR2 from the germline V gene are SGHRS and YFSETQ. V lost 0 bases to trimming and J lost 5 bases, with 9 bases between them. The chain's CDR3 is CASSLGQYNEQYF. The CDR3 DNA follows: TGCGCCAGCAGCTTGGGGCAGTACAACGAGCAGTACTTC.

This clone occurred once. This chain joins TRBV20-1 and TRBJ2-4; unclear D gene. CDR3 length equals 11 residues. V lost 4 bases and J lost 10, with 11 bases in between. The germline V gene encodes CDR1 DFQATT and CDR2 SNEGSKA (reference sequence). This CDR3 reads CSAMSREIQYF. In nucleotides, the CDR3 is TGCAGTGCTATGTCTAGGGAAATTCAGTACTTC.

Only a few counts were recorded for this clone. Other DNA sequences in the same sample also yield this CDR3. The genes are TRBV11-2 and TRBJ2-7; the D gene is possibly TRBD1 (6 bases). The CDR3 is 14 amino acids. The germline V and J ends were trimmed by 0 bases and 4 bases, with 10 bases remaining between them. Per germline, CDR1 SGHAT and CDR2 FQNNGV. CDR3 sequence reads: CASSLEGTLYEQYF. The CDR3 nucleotides read TGTGCCAGCAGCTTAGAGGGGACATTATACGAGCAGTACTTC.

As to this clone: In the same sample, other DNA sequences code for this CDR3. The rearrangement uses TRBV19 and TRBJ1-2; D unresolved. Trimming pared 0 bases from V and 1 base from J, leaving 6 bases between. The CDR3 consists of 14 residues. The germline CDR1 and CDR2 sequences are LNHDA and SQIVND (reference sequence). This CDR3 is CASSIDRGNYGYTF. The CDR3 DNA is TGTGCCAGTAGTATAGATCGGGGTAACTATGGCTACACCTTC.

The V gene is TRBV7-2, the J gene TRBJ2-7, with 7 nucleotides matching TRBD2. In germline, CDR1 is SGHTA, CDR2 FQGNSA. The ends lost 6 bases at V and 1 base at J; junction bases unmatched: 12. The CDR3 consists of 16 residues. The CDR3 region has the DNA TGTGCCAGCAGGCAAGGACTAGGAAAAGTATCCTACGAGCAGTACTTC. Translation gives CASRQGLGKVSYEQYF.

The chain uses TRBV7-4 and TRBJ1-5; the D gene is possibly TRBD1 (5 bases). With 1 base removed from V and 5 bases from J, the gap between germline ends came to 12 bases. This CDR3 is built from 15 residues. Germline CDR1 and CDR2: SGHVT and SQSDAQ. This CDR3 reads CASSLGGERDQPQHF. CDR3 bases: TGTGCCAGCAGCTTAGGAGGGGAGAGGGATCAGCCCCAGCATTTT.

The chain uses TRBV5-4 and TRBJ1-2; no clear D. The germline CDR1 and CDR2 sequences are SGHNT and YYREEE (reference sequence). The germline V and J ends were trimmed by 0 bases and 0 bases, with 12 bases remaining between them. The CDR3 extends over 16 amino acids. CDR3 residues: CASSLGLLTPNYGYTF. The CDR3 bases are TGTGCCAGCAGCTTGGGGCTGTTAACCCCTAACTATGGCTACACCTTC.

CDR3 residues: CASSLRVWDSPLHF. The CDR3, as DNA: TGTGCCAGCAGCTTACGGGTATGGGATTCACCCCTCCACTTT. This sequence joins TRBV7-8 and TRBJ1-6; no reliable D call. The ends were cut back, 2 bases at V and 8 bases at J, with 10 bases in the middle. This CDR3 has 14 amino acids. In germline, CDR1 is SGHVS, CDR2 FQNEAQ.

The rearrangement links TRBV6-6 to TRBJ1-1; D gene uncertain. V lost 7 bases and J 1 base, leaving 10 bases between the germline ends. There are 13 residues in the CDR3. Germline lookup yields CDR1 MNHNY and CDR2 SVGAGI (reference sequence). CDR3 sequence reads: CASTSRRNTEAFF. The CDR3 DNA reads as TGTGCCAGCACCTCACGGCGGAACACTGAAGCTTTCTTT.

J is TRBJ1-1 and V is TRBV14, with D possibly matching TRBD1 (6 bases). CDR1 and CDR2 (germline): SGHDN, FVKESK. V lost 4 bases and J 1 base, leaving 10 bases between the germline ends. The CDR3 totals 14 residues. The CDR3 spells CASSLPTGNTEAFF. CDR3 nucleotides: TGTGCCAGCAGCCTTCCGACAGGGAACACTGAAGCTTTCTTT.

The V and J genes are TRBV12-3 or TRBV12-4 and TRBJ1-1; tentative D call: TRBD1 (5 bases). V lost 6 bases and J lost 5, with 13 bases in between. The CDR3 is 13 residues long. CDR3 nucleotide sequence: TGTGCCAGCAGGCGCAGTGGGGGGACTGAAGCTTTCTTT. Translation gives CASRRSGGTEAFF.

The V gene is TRBV27, the J gene TRBJ1-3; 11 bases line up with TRBD1. CDR3 length: 15 residues. The V and J ends lost 4 bases and 3 bases, in that order; junction bases with no gene match: 2. CDR1 and CDR2 (germline): MNHEY, SMNVEV (reference sequence). CDR3 loop: CASSSGTGGGNTIYF. DNA for the CDR3: TGTGCCAGCAGTTCAGGGACAGGGGGTGGAAACACCATATATTTT.

J is TRBJ1-1 and V is TRBV15; D may be TRBD1 (6 bases). Trimming shortened V by 3 bases and J by 4 bases, and 6 bases separated the two germline ends. The CDR3 extends over 12 amino acids. The germline V gene encodes CDR1 LNHNV and CDR2 YYDKDF (reference sequence). The CDR3 here is CATSRTGTEAFF. The CDR3, as DNA: TGTGCCACCAGCAGGACAGGCACTGAAGCTTTCTTT.

The rearrangement joins TRBV10-2 to TRBJ2-5; D possibly corresponds to TRBD2 (5 bases). CDR3 length: 14 amino acids. Looked up from germline, CDR1 is WSHSY and CDR2 is SAAADI. The ends were cut back, 4 bases at V and 5 bases at J, with 14 bases in the middle. CDR3 sequence (DNA): TGCGCCAGCAGTGGCACCGGGTCGGGGGAGACCCAGTACTTC. It is translated as CASSGTGSGETQYF.

The rearrangement joins TRBV14 to TRBJ2-5; TRBD1 might be the D (6 bases). With 4 bases removed from V and 3 bases from J, the gap between germline ends came to 12 bases. This CDR3 comprises 14 residues. Germline-derived CDR1 and CDR2 are SGHDN and FVKESK. CDR3 amino acids: CASSLRQAKETQYF. CDR3 in DNA: TGTGCCAGCAGCCTCCGACAGGCCAAAGAGACCCAGTACTTC.

This clone occurred once. The chain has TRBV18 and TRBJ2-3; no reliable D call. The V end was cut by 0 bases, the J end by 3 bases, with 10 bases between. Germline assignment: CDR1 KGHSH and CDR2 LQKENI. This CDR3 region has 15 residues. CDR3 DNA sequence: TGTGCCAGCTCACCACCGTGGCCTAAAACAGATACGCAGTATTTT. Residues: CASSPPWPKTDTQYF.

The CDR3 protein is CASSAGSTDTQYF. In nucleotides, the CDR3 is TGCGCCAGCAGTGCTGGTAGCACAGATACGCAGTATTTT. This sequence joins TRBV10-1 and TRBJ2-3; unclear D gene. CDR3 length: 13 residues. V lost 4 bases to trimming and J lost 0 bases, with 5 bases between them. Germline CDR1 is WNHNN and CDR2 is SYGVQD (reference sequence).

The V call is TRBV9, the J call TRBJ2-2; D unresolved. Deletions cut 2 bases from V and 3 bases from J, with 17 bases between. In germline, CDR1 is SGDLS, CDR2 YYNGEE. The CDR3 is made up of 17 amino acids. CDR3 sequence (DNA): TGTGCCAGCAGCGTCCCCTCCACCCGTCCTTACACCGGGGAGCTGTTTTTT. Protein product: CASSVPSTRPYTGELFF.

The rearrangement uses TRBV2 and TRBJ2-1; D is ambiguous. Per the germline V gene, CDR1 is SNHLY and CDR2 is FYNNEI. This CDR3 contains 11 residues. The V end was cut by 8 bases, the J end by 9 bases, with 11 bases between. DNA of the CDR3: TGTGCCAGCCTAGTCTTTGGTGAGCAGTTCTTC. Amino acid sequence: CASLVFGEQFF.

The genes are TRBV5-1 and TRBJ2-3; a possible D gene is TRBD2 (5 bases). V was trimmed by 0 bases and J by 0 bases, leaving 5 bases between them. The CDR3 extends over 14 amino acids. Germline V gene lookup returns CDR1 SGHRS and CDR2 YFSETQ. The CDR3 reads CASSLGTSTDTQYF. The CDR3 DNA reads as TGCGCCAGCAGCTTGGGGACTAGCACAGATACGCAGTATTTT.